Following are 5 T cell receptor beta chains from one sample sequenced in a study of blood T cell repertoires in COVID-19. Generated by immunoSEQ multiplex PCR, the TCRdb table keeps only in-frame clones and is missing some. Here the sample spans around 180,000 clones, 88% being singletons. Sequenced: peripheral blood. These receptors came from a man aged 55 to 70 with acute or convalescent COVID-19.

The chain has TRBV24-1 and TRBJ2-1, with 7 bases aligning to TRBD1. Germline loops: CDR1 KGHDR, CDR2 SFDVKD. Unmatched junction bases numbered 9, after V lost 1 base and J lost 7 bases. The CDR3 consists of 16 residues. The CDR3 sequence is CATSDLGQGELNEQFF. As DNA, the CDR3 is TGTGCCACCAGTGATTTAGGGCAGGGGGAATTGAATGAGCAGTTCTTC.

CDR3 sequence (DNA): TGTGCCAGCAGTTACTCGCGGGGGCCCTCTGGGTATGGCTACACCTTC. This translates into CASSYSRGPSGYGYTF. The genes are TRBV6-5 and TRBJ1-2, with a possible D match to TRBD1 (6 bases). CDR3 length: 16 amino acids. CDR1 MNHEY and CDR2 SVGAGI come from the germline V gene. Trimming shortened V by 0 bases and J by 5 bases, and 16 bases separated the two germline ends.

The chain links TRBV5-1 to TRBJ1-2, with D possibly matching TRBD1 (6 bases). V was pared by 5 bases and J by 2 bases, with 16 bases between. The CDR3 spans 15 residues. The germline V gene encodes CDR1 SGHRS and CDR2 YFSETQ. The CDR3 nucleotides are TGCGCCAGCAGGCGAGACAGGAATCCAAACTATGGCTACACCTTC. Translation: CASRRDRNPNYGYTF.

The rearrangement links TRBV5-6 to TRBJ1-6; TRBD1 might be the D (5 bases). The CDR3 runs 15 residues. The germline V gene encodes CDR1 SGHDT and CDR2 YYEEEE. V lost 2 bases to trimming and J lost 7 bases, with 13 bases between them. The CDR3 sequence: CASSFSSGGNSPLHF. CDR3 nucleotides: TGTGCCAGCAGCTTTTCGTCGGGGGGAAATTCACCCCTCCACTTT.

This clone was counted between two and nine times. The chain combines TRBV2 with TRBJ1-2; 9 positions match TRBD1. Looked up from germline, CDR1 is SNHLY and CDR2 is FYNNEI. V shed 0 bases and J 8 bases; nucleotides not matched to a gene: 4. There are 14 residues in the CDR3. The CDR3 DNA reads as TGTGCCAGCAGTGAAGCGGGGACAGGGCTAGGCTACACCTTC. Its protein product is CASSEAGTGLGYTF.